Below are 30 T cell receptor beta chains sequenced from a single sample in a study of OX40 agonist ivuxolimab in advanced cancers. Clones were sequenced by immunoSEQ multiplex PCR, and TCRdb holds only the in-frame ones, with some missing. The sample comprises nearly 110,000 clones, approximately 90% of which are singletons, and roughly 1.1% rests with the top ten. Material: CD4+ or CD8+ T cells sorted from blood, obtained in a trial of the OX40 agonist ivuxolimab. The receptors shown here come from an adult with an advanced solid tumor such as melanoma, head and neck, liver or kidney cancer.

The chain uses TRBV6-5 and TRBJ1-5; D perhaps matches TRBD1 (5 bases). CDR3 length: 15 amino acids. The germline V gene has CDR1 MNHEY and CDR2 SVGAGI. Trimming removed 6 bases from V and 4 bases from J, with 16 bases in between. The DNA of the CDR3 is TGTGCCAGCAGGTCCCCGGGCCAGGGTAATCAGCCCCAGCATTTT. Encoded protein: CASRSPGQGNQPQHF.

The V call is TRBV7-2, the J call TRBJ2-1; 16 bases align to TRBD2. Per germline, CDR1 SGHTA and CDR2 FQGNSA. CDR3 length: 16 amino acids. The trim removed 5 bases at V and 10 bases at J, leaving 8 bases unmatched. The CDR3 bases are TGTGCCAGCAGCCTACCGGGACTAGCGGGAGGGGGGGAGCAGTTCTTC. Translation: CASSLPGLAGGGEQFF.

V usage is TRBV28 and J usage is TRBJ1-1; TRBD1 agrees at 7 bases. After removal of 3 bases from V and 0 bases from J, the junction contained 1 base not matched to a gene. This CDR3 region has 14 residues. Germline lookup yields CDR1 MDHEN and CDR2 SYDVKM. The CDR3 protein is CASSLDRLNTEAFF. The DNA for the CDR3 is TGTGCCAGCAGTTTGGACAGGTTGAACACTGAAGCTTTCTTT. Full variable domain (missing parts from reference TRBV28 and TRBJ1-1): DVKVTQSSRYLVKRTGEKVFLECVQDMDHENMFWYRQDPGLGLRLIYFSYDVKMKEKGDIPEGYSVSREKKERFSLILESASTNQTSMYLCASSLDRLNTEAFFGQGTRLTVV.

The chain recombines TRBV28 with TRBJ1-2, with a possible D match to TRBD1 (6 bases). V was clipped by 5 bases and J by 8 bases, with 9 bases between them. This CDR3 has 11 residues. Per the germline V gene, CDR1 is MDHEN and CDR2 is SYDVKM. CDR3 nucleotides: TGTGCCAGCAGTCCAGGGGTCGGCTACACCTTC. Protein sequence: CASSPGVGYTF.

The chain recombines TRBV5-3 with TRBJ2-3; a possible D gene is TRBD1 (6 bases). TRBV5-3 counts as an open reading frame of uncertain function. The CDR3 sequence is 17 residues long. V lost 1 base and J lost 2, with 17 bases in between. The CDR3 sequence: CARSLYRPGAYTDTQYF. CDR3 nucleotide sequence: TGTGCCAGAAGCTTGTATCGTCCAGGGGCGTACACAGATACGCAGTATTTT.

In this sample, this clone turned up once. The chain uses TRBV5-4 and TRBJ2-2, with 9 bases lining up with TRBD2. The CDR3 loop spans 16 amino acids. V gave up 4 bases and J gave up 4 bases; unmatched junction bases: 8. Germline V gene lookup returns CDR1 SGHNT and CDR2 YYREEE (reference sequence). CDR3 loop: CASSPGTSRTTGELFF. The CDR3 DNA reads TGTGCCAGCAGCCCCGGGACTAGCCGAACCACCGGGGAGCTGTTTTTT. Together with reference TRBV5-4 and TRBJ2-2, the CDR3 gives the full variable domain: ETGVTQSPTHLIKTRGQQVTLRCSSQSGHNTVSWYQQALGQGPQFIFQYYREEENGRGNFPPRFSGLQFPNYSSELNVNALELDDSALYLCASSPGTSRTTGELFFGEGSRLTVL.

The V call is TRBV15, the J call TRBJ2-1; 7 bases match TRBD2. CDR1 and CDR2 (germline): LNHNV, YYDKDF (reference sequence). The ends lost 3 bases at V and 9 bases at J; junction bases unmatched: 20. The CDR3 contains 18 residues. The CDR3 spells CATSSDRVASGFGGEQFF. As DNA, the CDR3 is TGTGCCACCAGCAGTGACCGTGTGGCTAGCGGTTTCGGAGGTGAGCAGTTCTTC.

The chain links TRBV6-5 to TRBJ1-5; D not certain. Germline loops: CDR1 MNHEY, CDR2 SVGAGI. The V gene lost 8 bases and the J gene lost 1 base, with 3 bases spanning the gap. The CDR3 runs to 11 residues. This chain's CDR3 is CASGSNQPQHF. The CDR3, as DNA: TGTGCCAGCGGGAGCAATCAGCCCCAGCATTTT.

The chain carries TRBV9 and TRBJ2-3; D is possibly TRBD1 (6 bases). The CDR3 is 18 amino acids. Germline CDR1 is SGDLS and CDR2 is YYNGEE. The V end lost 0 bases, the J end lost 5 bases, and 22 bases lay between the germline ends. CDR3 DNA sequence: TGTGCCAGCAGCGTAGAGGGGGATCAGGGACCGACACAAGATACGCAGTATTTT. This translates into CASSVEGDQGPTQDTQYF.

V and J are TRBV4-2 and TRBJ2-7; TRBD1 or TRBD2 may be the D gene (5 bases each). The CDR3 loop spans 16 amino acids. Germline CDR1 is LGHNA and CDR2 is YNFKEQ. Between the trimmed V and J ends, which lost 2 bases and 0 bases, there was a span of 14 bases. DNA of the CDR3: TGTGCCAGCAGCCAATCCGGGACGGCAAACTCCTACGAGCAGTACTTC. It codes for CASSQSGTANSYEQYF.

The chain has TRBV11-2 and TRBJ2-7; 11 bases map to TRBD2. Germline values: CDR1 SGHAT, CDR2 FQNNGV. This CDR3 region has 15 residues. The V and J ends lost 3 bases and 6 bases, in that order; junction bases with no gene match: 7. CDR3 sequence: CASSFLGLAGFEQYF. In nucleotides, the CDR3 is TGTGCCAGCAGCTTCCTAGGACTAGCGGGTTTCGAGCAGTACTTC.

The CDR3 sequence is CASSFLGADTEAFF. The CDR3 region has the DNA TGTGCCAGCAGTTTCCTGGGGGCAGACACTGAAGCTTTCTTT. The chain combines TRBV28 with TRBJ1-1, with D perhaps matching TRBD1 (6 bases). Trimming cost V 3 bases and J 3 bases, with 11 bases left between them. The CDR3 length is 14 residues. Germline V gene lookup returns CDR1 MDHEN and CDR2 SYDVKM.

This chain connects TRBV7-9 to TRBJ2-2; D gene uncertain. CDR1 is SEHNR, CDR2 FQNEAQ, per germline (reference sequence). V was cut by 10 bases and J by 1 base, with 16 bases left in between. The CDR3 spans 15 residues. This CDR3 is CAIYPPGLNTGELFF. The CDR3 DNA follows: TGTGCCATCTATCCACCGGGTTTGAACACCGGGGAGCTGTTTTTT.

This clone has only a few counts. The chain is built from TRBV5-1 and TRBJ2-7, with a tentative D call TRBD2 (5 bases). CDR3 length: 14 amino acids. V lost 0 bases to trimming and J lost 4 bases, with 11 bases between them. From germline, CDR1 is SGHRS and CDR2 YFSETQ. CDR3 loop: CASSLAPREYEQYF. The CDR3 nucleotides read TGCGCCAGCAGCTTGGCCCCCCGGGAATACGAGCAGTACTTC.

The genes are TRBV5-1 and TRBJ1-4, with a possible D match to TRBD1 (5 bases). Germline CDR1 SGHRS, CDR2 YFSETQ. This CDR3 is built from 17 residues. The V end lost 0 bases, the J end lost 0 bases, and 12 bases lay between the germline ends. CDR3 amino acids: CASSLEGGAATNEKLFF. DNA of the CDR3: TGCGCCAGCAGCTTGGAGGGCGGGGCAGCAACTAATGAAAAACTGTTTTTT.

The chain links TRBV5-1 to TRBJ2-7; 10 nucleotides match TRBD2. This CDR3 region has 14 residues. Germline loops: CDR1 SGHRS, CDR2 YFSETQ. Trimming cost V 0 bases and J 7 bases; bases outside gene matches: 4. CDR3 in DNA: TGCGCCAGCAGCTTGGCTAGCGGGAGATCAGAGCAGTACTTC. Translated: CASSLASGRSEQYF.

J is TRBJ1-2 and V is TRBV5-1; D ambiguous. The CDR3 runs 15 residues. Trimming shortened V by 4 bases and J by 3 bases, and 16 bases separated the two germline ends. Germline V gene data show CDR1 as SGHRS and CDR2 as YFSETQ. CDR3: CASSPPAGSDYGYTF. The CDR3 DNA sequence: TGCGCCAGCAGCCCCCCCGCGGGGTCCGACTATGGCTACACCTTC.

V gene TRBV19 combines with J gene TRBJ1-4; 8 bases fit TRBD1. This CDR3 region has 17 residues. V gave up 5 bases and J gave up 2 bases; unmatched junction bases: 10. Germline V gene sequence: CDR1 LNHDA, CDR2 SQIVND (reference sequence). The CDR3 is CASSPPGGLRTNEKLFF. CDR3 bases: TGTGCCAGTAGTCCCCCAGGGGGCTTACGGACTAATGAAAAACTGTTTTTT.

This rearrangement joins TRBV2 to TRBJ2-7, with TRBD2 matching over 11 bases. The CDR3 runs to 16 residues. J gave up 2 bases and V 6 bases, and 9 bases lay outside the gene matches. Germline V gene data show CDR1 as SNHLY and CDR2 as FYNNEI. The CDR3 here is CASRGTSGRTPYEQYF. CDR3 in DNA: TGTGCCAGCAGGGGGACTAGCGGACGGACTCCCTACGAGCAGTACTTC.

The V and J genes are TRBV6-6 and TRBJ2-5; D tentatively reads TRBD1 or TRBD2 (5 bases each). Deletions cut 9 bases from V and 2 bases from J, with 13 bases between. Germline V CDR1 and CDR2: MNHNY, SVGAGI (reference sequence). CDR3 size: 13 residues. The CDR3 spells CASGTEGQETQYF. CDR3 bases: TGTGCCAGTGGGACGGAAGGTCAAGAGACCCAGTACTTC.

The rearrangement uses TRBV7-8 and TRBJ2-2; D is uncertain. The CDR3 runs 13 residues. V lost 1 base and J 6 bases, leaving 6 bases between the germline ends. Germline assignment: CDR1 SGHVS and CDR2 FQNEAQ. The CDR3 here is CASSLVIPGELFF. CDR3 DNA: TGTGCCAGCAGCTTAGTGATCCCCGGGGAGCTGTTTTTT.

This chain connects TRBV18 to TRBJ1-1, with D unresolved. Trimming removed 2 bases at V and 1 base at J, with 11 bases between. There are 15 residues in the CDR3. Looked up from germline, CDR1 is KGHSH and CDR2 is LQKENI. CDR3 DNA: TGTGCCAGCTCACCAAGAGGGTCGTGGAACACTGAAGCTTTCTTT. Translating it yields CASSPRGSWNTEAFF. The whole variable domain, remainder taken from reference TRBV18 and TRBJ1-1, is NAGVMQNPRHLVRRRGQEARLRCSPMKGHSHVYWYRQLPEEGLKFMVYLQKENIIDESGMPKERFSAEFPKEGPSILRIQQVVRGDSAAYFCASSPRGSWNTEAFFGQGTRLTVV.

The chain is built from TRBV28 and TRBJ1-1; D might be TRBD1 (6 bases). Germline V gives CDR1 MDHEN, CDR2 SYDVKM. V was pared by 4 bases and J by 9 bases, with 18 bases between. The CDR3 spans 14 residues. The CDR3 region is CASSSPSTGLKAFF. CDR3 DNA: TGTGCCAGCAGTTCCCCTTCGACAGGATTAAAAGCTTTCTTT.

V is TRBV30 and J is TRBJ2-7; D remains ambiguous. V gave up 4 bases and J gave up 5 bases, with 15 bases separating them. There are 13 residues in the CDR3. Germline assignment: CDR1 GTSNPN and CDR2 SVGIG (reference sequence). The CDR3 is CAWTPGSGDEQYF. In DNA, the CDR3 is TGTGCCTGGACCCCGGGTAGTGGAGACGAGCAGTACTTC.

The rearrangement joins TRBV10-2 to TRBJ2-3, with D possibly being TRBD2 (6 bases). The CDR3 is 14 residues long. Trimming took off 7 bases at V and 0 bases at J, with 11 bases between the two ends. Germline CDR1 WSHSY, CDR2 SAAADI. The CDR3 protein is CASTPSASTDTQYF. The CDR3, as DNA: TGCGCCAGCACCCCTAGCGCGAGCACAGATACGCAGTATTTT.

The chain carries TRBV7-2 and TRBJ1-3; a possible D gene is TRBD1 (6 bases). CDR3 length: 16 residues. Per germline, CDR1 SGHTA and CDR2 FQGNSA. Trimming stripped 1 base from V and 4 bases from J, with 14 bases between. In DNA, the CDR3 is TGTGCCAGCAGCTTAGATTCAGGGGCTGGAGGAAACACCATATATTTT. It codes for CASSLDSGAGGNTIYF.

The chain links TRBV7-2 to TRBJ2-7; D is possibly TRBD2 (7 bases). The CDR3 has 14 residues. The germline V gene has CDR1 SGHTA and CDR2 FQGNSA. V dropped 5 bases and J dropped 0 bases, with 11 bases sitting between them. The CDR3 protein is CASSQGGGSYEQYF. The CDR3 coding sequence is TGTGCCAGCAGCCAAGGGGGGGGCTCCTACGAGCAGTACTTC.

The DNA for the CDR3 is TGCGCCAGCAGCCAGCGACAGGGAACCTACAATGAGCAGTTCTTC. Translation gives CASSQRQGTYNEQFF. V gene TRBV5-1 combines with J gene TRBJ2-1; the match to TRBD1 covers 7 bases. The CDR3 contains 15 residues. J was trimmed by 2 bases and V by 4 bases; bases with no gene match: 6. Per germline, CDR1 SGHRS and CDR2 YFSETQ.

This rearrangement joins TRBV11-2 to TRBJ2-2, with D perhaps TRBD1 (6 bases). V lost 5 bases and J lost 6, with 16 bases in between. The germline V gene has CDR1 SGHAT and CDR2 FQNNGV. The CDR3 contains 15 residues. Written as DNA, the CDR3 is TGTGCCAGCAGCCCCGTCGGGACAATGTCCGGGGAGCTGTTTTTT. Encoded protein: CASSPVGTMSGELFF.

The CDR3 reads CASKAGVNTGELFF. CDR3 DNA: TGTGCCAGCAAGGCGGGAGTAAACACCGGGGAGCTGTTTTTT. The chain employs TRBV6-1 and TRBJ2-2; 7 nucleotides agree with TRBD2. The CDR3 extends over 14 amino acids. The junction had 4 bases not matched to a gene; V was cut back by 7 bases and J by 2 bases. The germline CDR1 and CDR2 sequences are MNHNS and SASEGT.